A selection of T cell receptor beta chains follows, all from one sample in a study of cytomegalovirus exposure and HLA in healthy donors. Repertoires were generated with immunoSEQ multiplex PCR, while TCRdb's copy carries only in-frame clones and drops some. Here the sample spans some 130,000 clones, 82% being singletons. Sequencing was carried out using PBMCs. These receptors were collected from a male donor in good health and CMV-seropositive. CDR3s include the opening cysteine and the closing phenylalanine or tryptophan. D genes are given only for firm matches. Clone size, where shown, is once, few, many, or a class for clones that have expanded.

j_call,clone_size,d_call,v_call,cdr3_nt,cdr3_aa
TRBJ2-7,few,TRBD2,TRBV7-2,TGTGCCAGCAGCCGGGACCAGCGGGAGGGCCGGCTAAGGTACGAGCAGTACTTC,CASSRDQREGRLRYEQYF
TRBJ2-7,-,TRBD1,TRBV29-1,TGCAGCGTTGAAGGGGGGACAGGGATCTACGAGCAGTACTTC,CSVEGGTGIYEQYF
TRBJ2-5,-,-,TRBV7-2,TGTGCCAGCAGCTTCAATCATCAAGAGACCCAGTACTTC,CASSFNHQETQYF
TRBJ1-2,-,-,TRBV29-1,TGCAGCGTTGAAGCACCTAGCTATGGCTACACCTTC,CSVEAPSYGYTF
TRBJ1-2,-,TRBD1,TRBV6-6,TGTGCCAGCCGGGACAGCTATGGCTACACCTTC,CASRDSYGYTF
TRBJ2-1,-,TRBD2,TRBV5-1,TGCGCCAGCAGCTTGGTCCCTAGCGGGAGTTACAATGAGCAGTTCTTC,CASSLVPSGSYNEQFF
TRBJ2-7,-,-,TRBV21-1,TGTGCCAGCAGCAAAGGGCGGGGCGGGAGGGTTTCCTACGAGCAGTACTTC,CASSKGRGGRVSYEQYF
TRBJ2-3,-,-,TRBV28,TGTGCCAGCAGTCCCCTCACAGGCAGGTTCGGCACAGATACGCAGTATTTT,CASSPLTGRFGTDTQYF
TRBJ2-5,-,-,TRBV5-1,TGCGCCAGCAGCTTGGTGGGGGCAGAGACCCAGTACTTC,CASSLVGAETQYF
TRBJ2-2,few,-,TRBV2,TGTGCCAGCAGTACAACAGGGTTGAACACCGGGGAGCTGTTTTTT,CASSTTGLNTGELFF
TRBJ2-1,-,TRBD2,TRBV5-1,TGCGCCAGCAGATCCCGTGGGCGGGAGGCCGCAGATGAGCAGTTCTTC,CASRSRGREAADEQFF
TRBJ2-1,-,-,TRBV5-6,TGTGCCAGCAGCCGTCCCCTACGCGATGAGCAGTTCTTC,CASSRPLRDEQFF
TRBJ1-2,-,TRBD1,TRBV19,TGTGCCAGTAGATCCGGGACAGGAGAGGACTATGGCTACACCTTC,CASRSGTGEDYGYTF
TRBJ2-2,-,-,TRBV15,TGTGCCACCAGCAGAGATTTAGGGGTTGGGGAGCTGTTTTTT,CATSRDLGVGELFF
TRBJ2-5,once,-,TRBV14,TGTGCCAGCAGCCAAAATTCGGGGGAGACCCAGTACTTC,CASSQNSGETQYF
TRBJ2-7,-,-,TRBV11-2,TGTGCCAGCAGCTTCAACCCGGGTATGCCCTACGAGCAGTACTTC,CASSFNPGMPYEQYF
TRBJ2-3,once,-,TRBV11-3,TGTGCCAGCAGCTTAGAAGGAAATACCCCAGGAGATACGCAGTATTTT,CASSLEGNTPGDTQYF
TRBJ2-7,-,TRBD2,TRBV5-1,TGCGCCAGCAGCTCGCACCGGACTAGCGGGAGAAGAGAGCAGTACTTC,CASSSHRTSGRREQYF
TRBJ1-3,once,-,TRBV27,TGTGCCAGCAGTCCTTCGATGAGCTCTGGAAACACCATATATTTT,CASSPSMSSGNTIYF
TRBJ1-3,-,TRBD1,TRBV7-8,TGTGCCAGCAGCTCAGACAGGGGAGCAGGGAACACCATATATTTT,CASSSDRGAGNTIYF
TRBJ1-2,once,-,TRBV5-1,TGCGCCAGCAGCCCGGGGGGGAGCTTCACCGGGGATGGCTACACCTTC,CASSPGGSFTGDGYTF
TRBJ2-5,-,TRBD2,TRBV19,TGTGCCAGTAGCCCCGGGACTAGCGAACACCTGAAAGAGACCCAGTACTTC,CASSPGTSEHLKETQYF
TRBJ2-7,-,TRBD1,TRBV9,TGTGCCAGCGGGACAGGGCCCTCCTACGAGCAGTACTTC,CASGTGPSYEQYF
TRBJ2-3,few,TRBD2,TRBV7-2,TGTGCCAGCAGCCGGACTAGCGGATCAGATACGCAGTATTTT,CASSRTSGSDTQYF
TRBJ2-7,-,-,TRBV27,TGCGCCAGCAGTGTAATCCCGGGGTCCGGGGTCAGCTACGAGCAGTACTTC,CASSVIPGSGVSYEQYF
TRBJ2-7,once,TRBD2,TRBV13,TGTGCCAGCAGCTTGCTAACTAGCGGGAACGAGCAGTACTTC,CASSLLTSGNEQYF
TRBJ2-3,few,TRBD1,TRBV7-6,TGTGCCAGCAGCAATACGGACAGGACCTTTTTT,CASSNTDRTFF
TRBJ2-1,-,TRBD1,TRBV5-6,TGTGCCAGCAGTCCTACAGGGGGTGAGCAGTTCTTC,CASSPTGGEQFF
TRBJ1-1,-,-,TRBV15,TGTGCCACCAGCAGGGATAGGGTACAGGGCCGCGAAGCTTTCTTT,CATSRDRVQGREAFF
TRBJ1-1,-,-,TRBV27,TGTGCCAGCAGAGGCCCCTCGGGGAACACTGAAGCTTTCTTT,CASRGPSGNTEAFF
TRBJ2-1,once,-,TRBV18,TGTGCCACGGGGGACAGCACCTACAATGAGCAGTTCTTC,CATGDSTYNEQFF
TRBJ2-7,-,-,TRBV7-9,TGTTCCAGCAGCTTATCGTTGGGCGGGTACTCCTACGAGCAGTACTTC,CSSSLSLGGYSYEQYF
TRBJ2-7,-,TRBD1,TRBV9,TGTGCCAGCAGCCAGACAGGGTCCACCTACGAGCAGTACTTC,CASSQTGSTYEQYF
TRBJ2-2,-,TRBD2,TRBV28,TGTGCCAGCAGTTCCGAAACCGCTAGCGGGAGGGCGGAGCTGTTTTTT,CASSSETASGRAELFF
TRBJ2-5,-,-,TRBV9,TGTGCCAGCAGCGCGGGGTTGGCGGGACTCTCCCGGGGGACCCAGTACTTC,CASSAGLAGLSRGTQYF
TRBJ2-5,few,-,TRBV28,TGTGCCAGCAGTAGCCCTGGGAGTGAGACCCAGTACTTC,CASSSPGSETQYF
TRBJ1-4,-,-,TRBV30,TGTGCCTGGAGTTTTAATATCCCGGGGGAGAAACTGTTTTTT,CAWSFNIPGEKLFF
TRBJ2-3,-,TRBD1,TRBV9,TGTGCCAGCAGCACCCTTCGACAGGGGGGCACAGATACGCAGTATTTT,CASSTLRQGGTDTQYF
TRBJ1-2,-,-,TRBV30,TGTGCCTGGAGTGTACAAAGGGAGGGGAGCTATGGCTACACCTTC,CAWSVQREGSYGYTF
TRBJ2-7,-,TRBD1,TRBV6-5,TGTGCCAGCAGTTACTCGGGACAGAACTCCTACGAGCAGTACTTC,CASSYSGQNSYEQYF
TRBJ1-4,-,-,TRBV28,TGTGCCAGCAGCCCCACGAGGGTGGGTGAAAAACTGTTTTTT,CASSPTRVGEKLFF
TRBJ2-6,-,TRBD1,TRBV28,TGTGCCAGCAGTCAAGAGCAGGGGGCGATTGGGGCCAACGTCCTGACTTTC,CASSQEQGAIGANVLTF
TRBJ2-1,-,-,TRBV5-1,TGCGCCAGCAGCTCCGGCGGGACCGTCTACAATGAGCAGTTCTTC,CASSSGGTVYNEQFF
TRBJ2-2,-,TRBD1,TRBV9,TGTGCCAGCAGCCCGGACAGGGGGACCGGGGAGCTGTTTTTT,CASSPDRGTGELFF
TRBJ2-1,-,TRBD2,TRBV5-6,TGTGCCAGCAGCTCTCCTACTAGCGGGAGACGCAATGAGCAGTTCTTC,CASSSPTSGRRNEQFF